The 22 T cell receptor beta chains listed next were all sequenced from one sample in a study of blood T cell repertoires in COVID-19. Profiling relied on immunoSEQ multiplex PCR, and the TCRdb table lists in-frame clones only, not all of them. Of around 130,000 clones in the sample, 84% are singletons; the top ten hold about an eighth. Sequencing was done on a sample of peripheral blood. These receptors were obtained from a woman younger than 45 who had recovered from COVID-19.

The chain joins TRBV2 to TRBJ2-1, with D unresolved. Deletions cut 4 bases from V and 4 bases from J, with 5 bases between. The CDR3 runs 12 residues. Germline V gives CDR1 SNHLY, CDR2 FYNNEI. The CDR3 sequence is CASSARYNEQFF. In DNA form, the CDR3 reads TGTGCCAGCAGTGCTCGGTACAATGAGCAGTTCTTC.

The chain couples TRBV5-1 to TRBJ2-7; D is perhaps TRBD1 (5 bases). Germline CDR1 and CDR2: SGHRS and YFSETQ. V lost 7 bases and J 0 bases, leaving 11 bases between the germline ends. The CDR3 has 13 residues. The CDR3 DNA follows: TGCGCCAGCCCCAGGGCTGACTCCTACGAGCAGTACTTC. It yields the protein CASPRADSYEQYF.

V is TRBV4-1 and J is TRBJ2-5, with D unresolved. Trimming removed 2 bases from V and 6 bases from J, with 10 bases in between. The CDR3 sequence is 13 residues long. CDR1 and CDR2 (germline): MGHRA, YSYEKL. The CDR3 here is CASSQSSDKTQYF. CDR3 nucleotide sequence: TGCGCCAGCAGCCAAAGCAGTGACAAGACCCAGTACTTC.

The chain uses TRBV5-1 and TRBJ1-3, with no clear D. This CDR3 has 14 amino acids. Trimming shortened V by 3 bases and J by 0 bases, and 7 bases separated the two germline ends. Germline V gene sequence: CDR1 SGHRS, CDR2 YFSETQ. This chain's CDR3 is CASSSGDSGNTIYF. As DNA, the CDR3 is TGCGCCAGCAGCTCAGGCGACTCTGGAAACACCATATATTTT.

The rearrangement joins TRBV18 to TRBJ1-3; D unclear. Trimming stripped 0 bases from V and 4 bases from J, with 10 bases between. The germline V gene encodes CDR1 KGHSH and CDR2 LQKENI. The CDR3 covers 15 residues. The DNA of the CDR3 is TGTGCCAGCTCACCACCGTCAGTGTCAGGAAACACCATATATTTT. Amino acid sequence: CASSPPSVSGNTIYF.

This clone was found a few times. The V gene is TRBV19, the J gene TRBJ1-2, with 7 bases identical to TRBD1. This CDR3 is 13 amino acids long. V lost 6 bases to trimming and J lost 8 bases; unmatched junction nucleotides: 9. CDR1 and CDR2 from the germline V gene are LNHDA and SQIVND (reference sequence). The CDR3 bases are TGTGCCAGTAGCTCCCGACAGGGTGGAGGCTACACCTTC. Residues: CASSSRQGGGYTF.

The chain employs TRBV11-2 and TRBJ2-7, with a possible D match to TRBD1 (5 bases). The V end lost 2 bases, the J end lost 2 bases, and 13 bases lay between the germline ends. In germline, CDR1 is SGHAT, CDR2 FQNNGV. The CDR3 sequence is 15 residues long. DNA for the CDR3: TGTGCCAGCAGCTTATTAGACAGCTTTACCTACGAGCAGTACTTC. Protein product: CASSLLDSFTYEQYF.

This sequence joins TRBV3-1 (or the pseudogene TRBV3-2) and TRBJ1-2; the D gene is possibly TRBD1 (6 bases). V was shortened by 0 bases and J by 4 bases, with 15 bases between the two germline ends. Germline lookup yields CDR1 LGHDT and CDR2 YNNKEL (reference sequence). The CDR3 sequence is 16 residues long. The CDR3: CASSQERTVISYGYTF. The DNA for the CDR3 is TGTGCCAGCAGCCAAGAGCGGACAGTAATTAGCTATGGCTACACCTTC.

In its sample, this clone was seen once. The rearrangement links TRBV4-1 to TRBJ2-4; 9 nucleotides agree with TRBD1. In germline, CDR1 is MGHRA, CDR2 YSYEKL. This CDR3 has 15 residues. The V and J ends lost 3 bases and 7 bases, in that order; junction bases with no gene match: 7. CDR3 coding DNA: TGCGCCAGCAGCCAGGTCGACAGGGGGATGAACATTCAGTACTTC. Protein product: CASSQVDRGMNIQYF.

This clone has only a few counts. The J gene is TRBJ2-2, the V gene TRBV19, with TRBD1 identical over 8 bases. Germline CDR1 and CDR2: LNHDA and SQIVND (reference sequence). This CDR3 is built from 16 residues. J was trimmed by 0 bases and V by 5 bases; bases with no gene match: 5. CDR3 DNA sequence: TGTGCCAGTAGTTTCGCAGGGGGCCCGAACACCGGGGAGCTGTTTTTT. Translated: CASSFAGGPNTGELFF. Filled out from reference TRBV19 and TRBJ2-2, the complete variable domain reads DGGITQSPKYLFRKEGQNVTLSCEQNLNHDAMYWYRQDPGQGLRLIYYSQIVNDFQKGDIAEGYSVSREKKESFPLTVTSAQKNPTAFYLCASSFAGGPNTGELFFGEGSRLTVL.

V usage is TRBV6-6 and J usage is TRBJ1-2; 8 bases are shared with TRBD1. Per the germline V gene, CDR1 is MNHNY and CDR2 is SVGAGI (reference sequence). The CDR3 is 13 residues long. Trimming at V came to 5 bases and at J to 3 bases, leaving 2 bases not matched to a gene. The CDR3 DNA is TGTGCCAGCAGTAAGGGACAGGACTATGGCTACACCTTC. It codes for CASSKGQDYGYTF.

The rearrangement uses TRBV30 and TRBJ2-3, with D possibly matching TRBD2 (6 bases). CDR1 GTSNPN and CDR2 SVGIG come from the germline V gene (reference sequence). The CDR3 length is 16 residues. Trimming shortened V by 7 bases and J by 3 bases, and 23 bases separated the two germline ends. CDR3 amino acids: CASSLGGPSKTDTQYF. The CDR3 coding sequence is TGTGCCTCCTCCCTGGGGGGACCCTCGAAGACAGATACGCAGTATTTT.

A few counts support this clone. This chain connects TRBV4-2 to TRBJ1-2; D ambiguous. Germline values: CDR1 LGHNA, CDR2 YNFKEQ. The CDR3 has 14 amino acids. V lost 0 bases and J lost 4, with 9 bases in between. The CDR3 reads CASSQERHLYGYTF. DNA of the CDR3: TGTGCCAGCAGCCAAGAAAGACACCTCTATGGCTACACCTTC.

The J gene is TRBJ1-6, the V gene TRBV4-1; D possibly corresponds to TRBD1 (6 bases). The germline V gene has CDR1 MGHRA and CDR2 YSYEKL. V was shortened by 0 bases and J by 6 bases, with 18 bases between the two germline ends. This CDR3 spans 18 amino acids. The DNA of the CDR3 is TGCGCCAGCAGCCAAGATCTCGCTCAGGGGAATCTTAATTCACCCCTCCACTTT. Translation: CASSQDLAQGNLNSPLHF.

V usage is TRBV7-2 and J usage is TRBJ2-1; 8 bases map to TRBD1. CDR1 and CDR2 (germline): SGHTA, FQGNSA. The CDR3 is made up of 15 amino acids. V dropped 5 bases and J dropped 7; count of bases not matched to a gene: 10. Here the CDR3 reads CASSPGGLTRNEQFF. The CDR3 nucleotides are TGTGCCAGCAGCCCAGGGGGCTTGACGAGAAATGAGCAGTTCTTC.

The rearrangement joins TRBV6-5 to TRBJ1-2; maybe TRBD1 (6 bases). This CDR3 spans 14 amino acids. In germline, CDR1 is MNHEY, CDR2 SVGAGI. Trimming cost V 10 bases and J 6 bases, with 21 bases left between them. CDR3 residues: CATRRGGAGHGYTF. DNA of the CDR3: TGTGCCACGCGACGCGGGGGCGCCGGCCATGGCTACACCTTC.

This chain uses TRBV10-3 with TRBJ1-1; perhaps TRBD1 as D (6 bases). V was cut by 0 bases and J by 6 bases, with 11 bases left in between. Germline V lookup: CDR1 ENHRY, CDR2 SYGVKD. The CDR3 length is 14 residues. The CDR3 here is CAISESGAGAEAFF. The CDR3 DNA reads as TGTGCCATCAGTGAGTCTGGGGCAGGGGCTGAAGCTTTCTTT.

As DNA, the CDR3 is TGTGCCAGCAGTTCCCAATGGGGGGAAGAAGATTATGGCTACACCTTC. As protein: CASSSQWGEEDYGYTF. The chain has TRBV27 and TRBJ1-2; weak D call: TRBD1 (5 bases). The germline CDR1 and CDR2 sequences are MNHEY and SMNVEV (reference sequence). The ends were cut back, 4 bases at V and 5 bases at J, with 20 bases in the middle. The CDR3 contains 16 residues.

This clone was observed a few times. The chain's CDR3 is CASTKGANSNQPQHF. CDR3 DNA: TGTGCCAGCACCAAAGGGGCAAACAGCAATCAGCCCCAGCATTTT. The gene calls are TRBV2 and TRBJ1-5; possibly TRBD1 for D (5 bases). CDR3 length equals 15 residues. Looked up from germline, CDR1 is SNHLY and CDR2 is FYNNEI. Deletions cut 7 bases from V and 1 base from J, with 14 bases between. Based on the CDR3 plus reference TRBV2 and TRBJ1-5, the full variable domain is EPEVTQTPSHQVTQMGQEVILRCVPISNHLYFYWYRQILGQKVEFLVSFYNNEISEKSEIFDDQFSVERPDGSNFTLKIRSTKLEDSAMYFCASTKGANSNQPQHFGDGTRLSIL.

J is TRBJ1-1 and V is TRBV28; D unresolved. Germline V gene data show CDR1 as MDHEN and CDR2 as SYDVKM. Trimming removed 3 bases at V and 1 base at J, with 6 bases between. The CDR3 sequence is 13 residues long. The CDR3 loop is CASSFLRNTEAFF. In DNA, the CDR3 is TGTGCCAGCAGTTTTCTCCGGAACACTGAAGCTTTCTTT.

This clone was counted many times. The chain has TRBV5-1 and TRBJ2-7, with D perhaps matching TRBD1 (6 bases). Germline CDR1 is SGHRS and CDR2 is YFSETQ. The V end lost 4 bases, the J end lost 7 bases, and 12 bases lay between the germline ends. The CDR3 extends over 12 amino acids. CDR3 region: CASSQGLGEQYF. DNA of the CDR3: TGCGCCAGCAGCCAGGGGTTGGGAGAGCAGTACTTC.

The chain employs TRBV5-6 and TRBJ1-4, with a possible D match to TRBD1 (6 bases). The CDR3 totals 15 residues. Per the germline V gene, CDR1 is SGHDT and CDR2 is YYEEEE. The V end was cut by 2 bases, the J end by 8 bases, with 16 bases between. CDR3 loop: CASSFLGAGAEKLFF. CDR3 DNA: TGTGCCAGCAGCTTTCTCGGGGCAGGGGCGGAAAAACTGTTTTTT. The complete variable domain, with remaining parts taken from reference TRBV5-6 and TRBJ1-4, reads DAGVTQSPTHLIKTRGQQVTLRCSPKSGHDTVSWYQQALGQGPQFIFQYYEEEERQRGNFPDRFSGHQFPNYSSELNVNALLLGDSALYLCASSFLGAGAEKLFFGSGTQLSVL.